The text below deals with one T cell receptor (beta chain). The data were taken from a study of cytomegalovirus exposure and HLA in healthy donors. This CDR3 comprises 16 residues. Trimming left V 0 bases short and J 7 bases short, with 16 bases between. CDR1 is SGHRS and CDR2 is YFSETQ in the germline V gene. The protocol was immunoSEQ multiplex PCR, while the TCRdb copy is restricted to in-frame clones and leaves out a portion. The sample lists hundreds of thousands of clones; roughly 85% were seen once. This sequence was found in a woman between 18 and 30 years old in good health and CMV-seronegative. Source material: PBMCs. The V call is TRBV5-1, the J call TRBJ1-4; D call uncertain. The CDR3 region has the DNA TGCGCCAGCAGCTTGGTTTCCCCGGCGGGCGGTGAAAAACTGTTTTTT. Amino acid sequence: CASSLVSPAGGEKLFF.